The sequence of this T cell receptor beta chain was determined in a study of blood T cell repertoires in COVID-19. The overall study: Donors in the United States, Italy and Spain gave samples during acute or convalescent COVID-19. Sample material is recorded as cDNA or gDNA derived from T cells, B-cell-depleted T cells, or PBMCs.

The authors' processing: Nucleated cell number was recorded as an estimate derived from reference gene primer amplification. This table comes from immunoSEQ multiplex PCR, and its TCRdb copy is limited to in-frame clones, with some not included. V and J calls and clone size are given by that table; D and trimming were obtained from the DNA. This table has about 57,000 clones, approximately 79% appearing once. Germline CDR1 and CDR2: KGHSH and LQKENI. Losses at the gene ends were 5 bases for V and 5 bases for J; bases not matched to a gene: 10. The CDR3 contains 15 residues. The chain has TRBV18 and TRBJ2-7; 9 positions match TRBD1. The receptor was isolated from a human donor in a cohort sampled during active COVID-19. The sequencing input was peripheral blood. The CDR3 loop is CASSANVGQGNEQYF. In nucleotides, the CDR3 is TGTGCCAGCTCAGCCAACGTGGGACAGGGCAACGAGCAGTACTTC. The full variable domain, completed using reference TRBV18 and TRBJ2-7, is NAGVMQNPRHLVRRRGQEARLRCSPMKGHSHVYWYRQLPEEGLKFMVYLQKENIIDESGMPKERFSAEFPKEGPSILRIQQVVRGDSAAYFCASSANVGQGNEQYFGPGTRLTVT.